This TCR beta chain stems from a study of blood T cell repertoires in COVID-19. As for the study in general: COVID-19 samples from acute and convalescent phases originated in the United States, Italy and Spain.

V lost 4 bases to trimming and J lost 6 bases, with 16 bases between them. The CDR3 consists of 15 residues. From germline, CDR1 is SGHTA and CDR2 FQGNSA. The table lists this clone with a count of one. TCRdb keeps only in-frame clones here, not all; method: immunoSEQ multiplex PCR. The sample consists of 180,000 or so clones, about 82% of them appearing once. The rearrangement links TRBV7-2 to TRBJ1-5; D not certain. The TCR sequence derives from a woman aged 25-40 years who had recovered from COVID-19. The source material was PBMCs or T cells enriched from blood (not recorded which). The CDR3 nucleotides are TGTGCCAGCAGCTACGGACCCGCCGAGGGTCAGCCCCAGCATTTT. Translating gives CASSYGPAEGQPQHF.